This entry lists 21 T cell receptor beta chains sequenced from one sample in a study of T cells after yellow fever vaccination. TCRdb used MiXCR to reprocess the 5' RACE reads, holding one entry per CDR3 protein. The sample holds roughly 500,000 distinct CDR3 sequences, less than 20% seen once. The sample consisted of PBMCs, taken 15 days after the yellow fever booster vaccination. The source of these receptors is a man aged 25-45 years who received the YFV17D yellow fever vaccine.

Comment on this clonotype: At one end, the junction sequence differs from germline, possibly due to a read error. This sequence joins TRBV12-3 or TRBV12-4 and TRBJ2-1; no clear D. The CDR3 length is 11 residues. CDR3 DNA: TGTGCCAGCAGTTTATATACTAACCCGGTCTTC. Protein: CASSLYTNPVF.

This clonotype was counted between two and nine times. The genes are TRBV7-6 and TRBJ2-7; D is perhaps TRBD2 (5 bases). The V end lost 6 bases, the J end lost 2 bases, and 20 bases lay between the germline ends. The CDR3 is 16 residues long. CDR1 SGHVS and CDR2 FNYEAQ come from the germline V gene. CDR3: CASSRNPRESTYEQYF. The DNA for the CDR3 is TGTGCCAGCAGTCGAAATCCTAGGGAGAGCACCTACGAGCAGTACTTC.

V is TRBV28 and J is TRBJ2-5; D possibly matches TRBD1 or TRBD2 (5 bases each). The V end lost 5 bases, the J end lost 1 base, and 14 bases lay between the germline ends. CDR1 and CDR2 from the germline V gene are MDHEN and SYDVKM. The length of the CDR3 is 15 residues. The CDR3 region is CASSRDGIGQETQYF. Written as DNA, the CDR3 is TGTGCCAGCAGTAGGGACGGAATAGGCCAAGAGACCCAGTACTTC.

This clonotype came up once. The rearrangement links TRBV20-1 to TRBJ1-5; 7 bases fit TRBD1. The ends lost 7 bases at V and 1 base at J; junction bases unmatched: 1. The CDR3 length is 12 residues. Per germline, CDR1 DFQATT and CDR2 SNEGSKA (reference sequence). The CDR3 nucleotides are TGCAGTGGGGGACAGAGCAATCAGCCCCAGCATTTT. Encoded protein: CSGGQSNQPQHF.

V and J are TRBV10-3 and TRBJ1-1, with TRBD1 identical over 11 bases. The CDR3 totals 16 residues. Germline CDR1 ENHRY, CDR2 SYGVKD. J gave up 5 bases and V 6 bases, and 11 bases lay outside the gene matches. The CDR3 coding sequence is TGTGCCATCAGACAACTTACGGGGACAGGGGGGACTGAAGCTTTCTTT. This sequence encodes CAIRQLTGTGGTEAFF.

This clonotype was picked up a small number of times. The chain recombines TRBV7-8 with TRBJ2-7, with a weak D call TRBD2 (6 bases). There are 16 residues in the CDR3. CDR1 and CDR2 (germline): SGHVS, FQNEAQ. The V end lost 5 bases, the J end lost 3 bases, and 20 bases lay between the germline ends. CDR3 DNA: TGTGCCAGCAGCCCGCGGGTAGGGCGGGGCATCTACGAGCAGTACTTC. Its protein product is CASSPRVGRGIYEQYF.

V is TRBV7-2 and J is TRBJ2-5, with D perhaps matching TRBD2 (5 bases). V lost 3 bases to trimming and J lost 7 bases, with 12 bases between them. The CDR3 runs to 13 residues. The germline CDR1 and CDR2 sequences are SGHTA and FQGNSA. As DNA, the CDR3 is TGTGCCAGCAGCTTGTCTGACGCGGGGACCCAGTACTTC. Translation gives CASSLSDAGTQYF.

The chain combines TRBV5-1 with TRBJ2-7, with D possibly being TRBD2 (5 bases). Germline lookup yields CDR1 SGHRS and CDR2 YFSETQ. V was pared by 2 bases and J by 4 bases, with 19 bases between. The CDR3 runs 16 residues. The CDR3 sequence: CASSFKDSLTVYEQYF. Here the CDR3 DNA reads TGCGCCAGCAGCTTTAAGGACTCCCTCACCGTTTACGAGCAGTACTTC. Complete variable domain (other parts from reference TRBV5-1 and TRBJ2-7): KAGVTQTPRYLIKTRGQQVTLSCSPISGHRSVSWYQQTPGQGLQFLFEYFSETQRNKGNFPGRFSGRQFSNSRSEMNVSTLELGDSALYLCASSFKDSLTVYEQYFGPGTRLTVT.

The sample holds a few counts of this clonotype. The chain's CDR3 is CASTELVGAEAFF. CDR3 DNA: TGTGCCAGTACCGAACTTGTGGGGGCTGAAGCTTTCTTT. The J gene is TRBJ1-1, the V gene TRBV19, with TRBD1 as a possible D gene (5 bases). There are 13 residues in the CDR3. CDR1 and CDR2 from the germline V gene are LNHDA and SQIVND (reference sequence). Between the trimmed V and J ends, which lost 7 bases and 6 bases, there was a span of 15 bases.

There are a few counts of this clonotype. The J gene is TRBJ2-3, the V gene TRBV12-3 or TRBV12-4, with D possibly being TRBD2 (5 bases). The CDR3 totals 14 residues. V was pared by 4 bases and J by 1 base, with 9 bases between. The DNA of the CDR3 is TGTGCCAGCAGTTCATATAGCGGCACAGATACGCAGTATTTT. It encodes CASSSYSGTDTQYF.

V and J are TRBV12-3 or TRBV12-4 and TRBJ2-1; D is perhaps TRBD2 (5 bases). This CDR3 is built from 14 residues. V was trimmed by 6 bases and J by 5 bases, leaving 14 bases between them. CDR3 sequence reads: CASSRLTRNNEQFF. CDR3 DNA: TGTGCCAGCAGCAGACTTACTAGAAACAATGAGCAGTTCTTC.

This clonotype has a handful of counts. CDR3 sequence reads: CASSLGGFFHNEQFF. The CDR3, as DNA: TGTGCCAGCAGCTTAGGAGGATTCTTCCACAATGAGCAGTTCTTC. This chain connects TRBV7-9 to TRBJ2-1; the D is unclear. The CDR3 sequence is 15 residues long. V was pared by 1 base and J by 5 bases, with 12 bases between. Germline assignment: CDR1 SEHNR and CDR2 FQNEAQ (reference sequence).

The J gene is TRBJ1-6, the V gene TRBV10-3; a weak D match, TRBD1 (5 bases). CDR1 and CDR2 (germline): ENHRY, SYGVKD. V lost 11 bases and J 10 bases, leaving 15 bases between the germline ends. The CDR3 consists of 12 residues. The CDR3 loop reads CAAGTGGSPLHF. CDR3 sequence (DNA): TGTGCCGCGGGGACGGGGGGATCACCCCTCCACTTT.

J is TRBJ2-1 and V is TRBV15; D remains unclear. Germline CDR1 reads LNHNV; CDR2 reads YYDKDF (reference sequence). The CDR3 consists of 12 residues. The V end lost 4 bases, the J end lost 6 bases, and 7 bases lay between the germline ends. The CDR3 loop reads CATSTFSNEQFF. CDR3 DNA sequence: TGTGCCACCAGCACCTTCAGCAATGAGCAGTTCTTC.

This clonotype came up a few times. DNA for the CDR3: TGTGCCAGCAGCTTCTCTCCGACGGGAGTCACAGATACGCAGTATTTT. Translating gives CASSFSPTGVTDTQYF. The chain has TRBV13 and TRBJ2-3; D is perhaps TRBD2 (6 bases). Germline values: CDR1 PRHDT, CDR2 FYEKMQ (reference sequence). V was pared by 3 bases and J by 2 bases, with 15 bases between. CDR3 length equals 16 residues.

This clonotype was picked up a small number of times. V is TRBV12-3 or TRBV12-4 and J is TRBJ1-1, with D unresolved. Trimming cost V 2 bases and J 1 base, with 14 bases left between them. The CDR3 extends over 16 amino acids. The CDR3 loop is CASSLRPAGKNTEAFF. CDR3 nucleotides: TGTGCCAGCAGTTTAAGGCCAGCGGGGAAGAACACTGAAGCTTTCTTT.

The table lists this clonotype with a few counts. The chain is built from TRBV4-3 and TRBJ2-2; D is undetermined. CDR1 and CDR2 (germline): LGHNA, YSLEER. The ends were cut back, 0 bases at V and 5 bases at J, with 10 bases in the middle. The CDR3 runs to 15 residues. For the CDR3, the DNA is TGCGCCAGCAGCCAAGAACTCGTCCGAACCGGGGAGCTGTTTTTT. Residues: CASSQELVRTGELFF.

This clonotype was recorded a few times. The rearrangement joins TRBV7-2 to TRBJ2-7; D unresolved. This CDR3 is 13 amino acids long. Trimming shortened V by 5 bases and J by 3 bases, and 11 bases separated the two germline ends. Per germline, CDR1 SGHTA and CDR2 FQGNSA. Written as DNA, the CDR3 is TGTGCCAGCAGCCCGGCTGCGGTCTACGAGCAGTACTTC. Its translation is CASSPAAVYEQYF.

The sample holds a few counts of this clonotype. This sequence joins TRBV29-1 and TRBJ1-1, with D uncertain. Trimming cost V 1 base and J 1 base, with 7 bases left between them. Germline V gene sequence: CDR1 SQVTM, CDR2 ANQGSEA. The CDR3 length is 13 residues. DNA of the CDR3: TGCAGCGTTGAAGTCGGGCAGAACACTGAAGCTTTCTTT. Its translation: CSVEVGQNTEAFF.

The chain carries TRBV21-1 and TRBJ2-7; TRBD1, as called in the table, went unchecked against the DNA. TRBV21-1 is an annotated pseudogene. The CDR3 is 13 residues long. CDR3 sequence: CASSQGRTYEQYF. The CDR3, as DNA: TGTGCCAGCAGCCAGGGAAGGACCTACGAGCAGTACTTC.

This chain links TRBV20-1 with TRBJ2-5; D unresolved. There are 10 residues in the CDR3. Germline CDR1 DFQATT, CDR2 SNEGSKA (reference sequence). V was clipped by 5 bases and J by 5 bases, with 6 bases between them. This CDR3 is CSAHLETQYF. In DNA, the CDR3 is TGCAGTGCTCACCTGGAGACCCAGTACTTC.